This T cell receptor (beta chain) was sequenced in a study of shared clonotypes between healthy human individuals. Study background: The cohort comprised a couple of women and a few men. Their ages spanned 18 to 49 years.

Sorted-subset replicate PCR reactions contained 150 to 200 ng DNA, corresponding to about 30,000 T cell genomes. The method was immunoSEQ multiplex PCR; TCRdb's version includes in-frame clones alone and lacks a portion of them. Here the sample spans 2 million to 2.5 million clones, approximately 96% being singletons. V was trimmed by 3 bases and J by 1 base, leaving 6 bases between them. Germline CDR1 is SGHAT and CDR2 is FQNNGV. The CDR3 has 13 amino acids. On this clone: Its matching antigen is unknown.

Every donor, a Caucasian adult, lived in Nashville, Tennessee. The study's findings and limits: Memory subsets generally showed lower estimated richness than naive subsets.

The material sequenced was naive CD4+ T cells sorted from blood. Subset noted: CD45RA+ positively selected. This TCR came from a man between 18 and 29 years old in good health. The rearrangement joins TRBV11-2 to TRBJ1-1, with D unresolved. The CDR3 loop is CASSLSENTEAFF. CDR3 DNA sequence: TGTGCCAGCAGCTTGTCAGAGAACACTGAAGCTTTCTTT. Supplemented by reference TRBV11-2 and TRBJ1-1, the full variable domain reads EAGVAQSPRYKIIEKRQSVAFWCNPISGHATLYWYQQILGQGPKLLIQFQNNGVVDDSQLPKDRFSAERLKGVDSTLKIQPAKLEDSAVYLCASSLSENTEAFFGQGTRLTVV.